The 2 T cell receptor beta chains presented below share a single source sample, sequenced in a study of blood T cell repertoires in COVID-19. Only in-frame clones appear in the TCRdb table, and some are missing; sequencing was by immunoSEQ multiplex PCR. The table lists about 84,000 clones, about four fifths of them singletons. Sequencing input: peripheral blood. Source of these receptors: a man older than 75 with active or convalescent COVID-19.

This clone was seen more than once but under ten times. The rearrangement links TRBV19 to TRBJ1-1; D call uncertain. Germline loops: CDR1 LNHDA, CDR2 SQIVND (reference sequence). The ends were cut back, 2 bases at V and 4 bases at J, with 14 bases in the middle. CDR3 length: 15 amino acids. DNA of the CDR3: TGTGCCAGTAGTATAACGGCGGGCCTGGGCACTGAAGCTTTCTTT. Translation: CASSITAGLGTEAFF.

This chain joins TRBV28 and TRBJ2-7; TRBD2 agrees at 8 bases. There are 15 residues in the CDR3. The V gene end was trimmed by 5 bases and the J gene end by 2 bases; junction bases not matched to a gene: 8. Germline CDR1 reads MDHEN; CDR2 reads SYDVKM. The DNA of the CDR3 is TGTGCCAGCAGTCAAGCTGTGGGACTAGCCTACGAGCAGTACTTC. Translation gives CASSQAVGLAYEQYF. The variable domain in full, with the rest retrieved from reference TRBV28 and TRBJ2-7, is DVKVTQSSRYLVKRTGEKVFLECVQDMDHENMFWYRQDPGLGLRLIYFSYDVKMKEKGDIPEGYSVSREKKERFSLILESASTNQTSMYLCASSQAVGLAYEQYFGPGTRLTVT.